This TCR beta chain was retrieved from a study of control samples from healthy donors and cancer patients. About this clone itself: Other DNA sequences in this sample translate to the same CDR3.

This table comes from immunoSEQ multiplex PCR, and its TCRdb copy is limited to in-frame clones, with some not included. The repertoire holds around 180,000 clones, with around 90% as singletons. CDR3 length equals 11 residues. Trimming left V 6 bases short and J 1 base short, with 3 bases between. This clonotype was obtained from a woman aged 30 to 39 in good health. The specimen was blood. V is TRBV12-3 or TRBV12-4 and J is TRBJ2-5; D unclear. The CDR3 protein is CASSTQETQYF. CDR3 nucleotide sequence: TGTGCCAGCAGCACCCAAGAGACCCAGTACTTC.